A single sample gave rise to the 4 T cell receptor beta chains below, sequenced in a study of glioma-infiltrating T cells. TCR alpha and beta CDR3 regions were amplified from RNA using iRepertoire nested multiplex PCR. TCRdb reprocessed the multiplex PCR reads with MiXCR, giving one entry per CDR3 protein. The table shows 400,000 or so distinct CDR3 sequences, with about two fifths occurring only once. The sample taken for sequencing was glioma tissue, nonneoplastic brain tissue, or PBMCs (not recorded which). The origin of the receptors is a human donor with low-grade glioma or glioblastoma, undergoing nonglioma brain surgery, or in good health (not recorded which).

The J gene is TRBJ1-5, the V gene TRBV28, with D possibly matching TRBD1 (5 bases). Germline CDR1 is MDHEN and CDR2 is SYDVKM. The CDR3 loop spans 14 amino acids. Trimming shortened V by 7 bases and J by 1 base, and 11 bases separated the two germline ends. Here the CDR3 reads CASIQGRSNQPQHF. The CDR3 DNA sequence: TGTGCCAGCATCCAGGGAAGGAGCAATCAGCCCCAGCATTTT.

Points on this clonotype: With a much larger clone just one base away, this may be a read error. The V call is TRBV27, the J call TRBJ1-1; D is ambiguous. Germline loops: CDR1 MNHEY, CDR2 SMNVEV (reference sequence). This CDR3 contains 15 residues. CDR3 bases: TGTGCCAGCAGTTTTGTAACCCCAGTGAACACTGAAGCTTTATTT. This encodes CASSFVTPVNTEALF.

This clonotype was seen only a few times. CDR3 coding DNA: TGTGCCAGCAGTTTAGTACTAGCGAGCACAGATACGCAGTATTTT. This sequence encodes CASSLVLASTDTQYF. The chain carries TRBV12-3 or TRBV12-4 and TRBJ2-3, with 7 bases identical to TRBD2. V shed 1 base and J 0 bases; nucleotides not matched to a gene: 1. This CDR3 contains 15 residues.

This clonotype was seen only a few times. The chain combines TRBV28 with TRBJ1-2; D is perhaps TRBD1 (5 bases). The V and J ends lost 4 bases and 3 bases respectively, with 9 bases between them. The length of the CDR3 is 13 residues. CDR1 is MDHEN and CDR2 is SYDVKM in the germline V gene. CDR3: CASSYGADYGYTF. The CDR3 DNA reads TGTGCCAGCAGTTACGGGGCCGACTATGGCTACACCTTC.